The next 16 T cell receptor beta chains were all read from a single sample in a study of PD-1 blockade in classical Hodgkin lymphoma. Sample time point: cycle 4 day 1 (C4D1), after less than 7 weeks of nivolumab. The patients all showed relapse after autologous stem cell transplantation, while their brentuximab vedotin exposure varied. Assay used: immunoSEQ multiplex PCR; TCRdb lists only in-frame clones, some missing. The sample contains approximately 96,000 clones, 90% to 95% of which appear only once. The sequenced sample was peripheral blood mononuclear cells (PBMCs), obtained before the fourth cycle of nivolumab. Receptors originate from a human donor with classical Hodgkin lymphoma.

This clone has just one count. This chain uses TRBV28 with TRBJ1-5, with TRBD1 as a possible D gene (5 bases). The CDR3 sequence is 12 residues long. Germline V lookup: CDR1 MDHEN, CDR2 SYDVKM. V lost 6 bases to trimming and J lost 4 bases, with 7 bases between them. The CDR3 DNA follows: TGTGCCAGCAGGTCAGGGAATCAGCCCCAGCATTTT. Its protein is CASRSGNQPQHF.

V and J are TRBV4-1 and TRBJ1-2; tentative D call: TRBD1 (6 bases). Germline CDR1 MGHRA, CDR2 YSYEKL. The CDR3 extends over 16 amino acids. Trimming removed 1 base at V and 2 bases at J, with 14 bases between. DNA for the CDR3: TGCGCCAGCAGCCAAGGCCTGGACAGAGGCAACTATGGCTACACCTTC. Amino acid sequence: CASSQGLDRGNYGYTF.

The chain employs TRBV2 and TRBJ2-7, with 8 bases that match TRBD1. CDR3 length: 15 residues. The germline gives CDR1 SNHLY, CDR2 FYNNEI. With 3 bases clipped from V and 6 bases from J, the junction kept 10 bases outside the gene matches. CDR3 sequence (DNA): TGTGCCAGCAGTGACGCGGCAGGGGGCTTTTCCGAGCAGTACTTC. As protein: CASSDAAGGFSEQYF.

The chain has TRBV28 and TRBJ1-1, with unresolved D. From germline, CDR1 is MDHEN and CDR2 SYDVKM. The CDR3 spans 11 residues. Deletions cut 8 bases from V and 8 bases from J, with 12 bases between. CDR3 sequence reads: CASGKWSEAFF. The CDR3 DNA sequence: TGTGCCAGCGGCAAATGGTCCGAAGCTTTCTTT.

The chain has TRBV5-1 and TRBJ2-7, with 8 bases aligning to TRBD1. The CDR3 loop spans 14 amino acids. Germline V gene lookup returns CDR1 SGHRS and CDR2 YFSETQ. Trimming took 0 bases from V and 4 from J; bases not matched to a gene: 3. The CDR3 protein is CASSLDYRGYEQYF. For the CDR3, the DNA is TGCGCCAGCAGCTTGGATTACAGGGGGTACGAGCAGTACTTC.

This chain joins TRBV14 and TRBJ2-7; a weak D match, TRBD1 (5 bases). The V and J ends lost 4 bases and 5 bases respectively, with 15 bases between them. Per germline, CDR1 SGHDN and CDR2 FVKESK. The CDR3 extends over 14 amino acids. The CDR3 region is CASSLQGLYNEQYF. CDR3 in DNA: TGTGCCAGCAGCCTGCAGGGTTTATATAACGAGCAGTACTTC.

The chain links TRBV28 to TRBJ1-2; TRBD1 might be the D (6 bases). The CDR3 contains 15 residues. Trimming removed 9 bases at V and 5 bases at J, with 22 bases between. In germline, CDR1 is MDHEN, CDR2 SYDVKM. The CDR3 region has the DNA TGTGCCAGTCACCCGGGGGCGGGTAGGTTTTATGGCTACACCTTC. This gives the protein CASHPGAGRFYGYTF.

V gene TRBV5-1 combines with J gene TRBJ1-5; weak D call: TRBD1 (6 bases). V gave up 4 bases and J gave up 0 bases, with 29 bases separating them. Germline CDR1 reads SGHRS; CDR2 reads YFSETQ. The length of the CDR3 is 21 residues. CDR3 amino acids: CASSIKQGNWVHIYSNQPQHF. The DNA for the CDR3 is TGCGCCAGCAGCATCAAACAGGGTAATTGGGTCCACATCTATAGCAATCAGCCCCAGCATTTT.

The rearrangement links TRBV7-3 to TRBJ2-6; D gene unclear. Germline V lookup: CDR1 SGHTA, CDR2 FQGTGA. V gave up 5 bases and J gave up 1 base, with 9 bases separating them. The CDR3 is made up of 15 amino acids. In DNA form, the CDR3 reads TGTGCCAGCAGCCTCACGGGTTCTGGGGCCAACGTCCTGACTTTC. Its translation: CASSLTGSGANVLTF.

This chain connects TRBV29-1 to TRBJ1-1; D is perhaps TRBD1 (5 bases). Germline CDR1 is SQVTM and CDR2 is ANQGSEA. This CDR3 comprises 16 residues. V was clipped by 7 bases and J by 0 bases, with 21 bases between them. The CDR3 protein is CSAAGDRTFMNTEAFF. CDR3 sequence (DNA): TGCAGCGCGGCGGGGGACCGAACCTTCATGAACACTGAAGCTTTCTTT.

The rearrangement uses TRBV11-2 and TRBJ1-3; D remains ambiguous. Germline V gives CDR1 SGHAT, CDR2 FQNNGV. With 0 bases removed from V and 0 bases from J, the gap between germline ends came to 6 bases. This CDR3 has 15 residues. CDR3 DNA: TGTGCCAGCAGCTTAGAAGGCCGCTCTGGAAACACCATATATTTT. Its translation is CASSLEGRSGNTIYF.

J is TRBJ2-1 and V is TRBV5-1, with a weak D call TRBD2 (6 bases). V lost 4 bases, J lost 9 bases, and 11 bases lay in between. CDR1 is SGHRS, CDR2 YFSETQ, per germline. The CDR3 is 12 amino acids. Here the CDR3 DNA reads TGCGCCAGCAGCCTAACTAGCACTGAGCAGTTCTTC. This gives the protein CASSLTSTEQFF.

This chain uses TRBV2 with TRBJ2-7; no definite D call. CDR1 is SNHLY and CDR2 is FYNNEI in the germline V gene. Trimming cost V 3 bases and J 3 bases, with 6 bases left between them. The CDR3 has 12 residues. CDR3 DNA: TGTGCCAGCAGTGATGCCGGCTACGAGCAGTACTTC. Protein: CASSDAGYEQYF.

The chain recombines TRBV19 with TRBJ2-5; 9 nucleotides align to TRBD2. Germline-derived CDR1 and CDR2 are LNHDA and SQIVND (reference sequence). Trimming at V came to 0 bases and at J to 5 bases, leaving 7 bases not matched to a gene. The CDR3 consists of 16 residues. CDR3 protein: CASSIDLAGSYETQYF. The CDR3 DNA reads TGTGCCAGTAGTATAGATCTAGCGGGATCGTATGAGACCCAGTACTTC.

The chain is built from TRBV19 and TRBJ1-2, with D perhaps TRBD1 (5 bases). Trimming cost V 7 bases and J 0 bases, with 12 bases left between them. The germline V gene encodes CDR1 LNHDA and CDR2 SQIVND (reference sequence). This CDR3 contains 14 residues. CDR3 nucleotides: TGTGCCAGTACGACAGACGGCCCTAACTATGGCTACACCTTC. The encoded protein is CASTTDGPNYGYTF.

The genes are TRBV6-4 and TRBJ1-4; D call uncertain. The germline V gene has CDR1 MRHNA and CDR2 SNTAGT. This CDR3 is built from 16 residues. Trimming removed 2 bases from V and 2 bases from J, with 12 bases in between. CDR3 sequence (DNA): TGTGCCAGCAGTGACCCTAGACGGGTGACTAATGAAAAACTGTTTTTT. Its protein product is CASSDPRRVTNEKLFF.